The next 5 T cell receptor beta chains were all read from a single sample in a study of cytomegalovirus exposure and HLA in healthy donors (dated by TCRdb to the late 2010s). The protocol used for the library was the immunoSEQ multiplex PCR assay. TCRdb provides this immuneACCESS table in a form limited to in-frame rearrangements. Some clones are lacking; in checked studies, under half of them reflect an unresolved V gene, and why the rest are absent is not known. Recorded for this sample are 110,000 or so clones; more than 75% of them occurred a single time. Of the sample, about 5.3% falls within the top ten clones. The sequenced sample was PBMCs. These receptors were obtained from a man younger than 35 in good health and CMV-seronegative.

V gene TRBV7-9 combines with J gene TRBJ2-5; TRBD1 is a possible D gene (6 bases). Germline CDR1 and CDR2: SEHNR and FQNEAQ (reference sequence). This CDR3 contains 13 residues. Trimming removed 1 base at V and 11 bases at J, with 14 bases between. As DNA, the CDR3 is TGTGCCAGCAGCTTAGGAGGGACACCCAGACAGTACTTC. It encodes CASSLGGTPRQYF. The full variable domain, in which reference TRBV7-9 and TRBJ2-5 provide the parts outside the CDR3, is DTGVSQNPRHKITKRGQNVTFRCDPISEHNRLYWYRQTLGQGPEFLTYFQNEAQLEKSRLLSDRFSAERPKGSFSTLEIQRTEQGDSAMYLCASSLGGTPRQYFGPGTRLLVL.

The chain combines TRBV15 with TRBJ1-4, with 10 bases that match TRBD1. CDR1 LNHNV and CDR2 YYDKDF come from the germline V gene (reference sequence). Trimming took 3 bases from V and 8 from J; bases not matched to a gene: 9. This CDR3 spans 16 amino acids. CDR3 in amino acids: CATSSHETGGSEKLFF. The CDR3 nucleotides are TGTGCCACCAGCAGCCATGAGACAGGGGGCTCCGAAAAACTGTTTTTT.

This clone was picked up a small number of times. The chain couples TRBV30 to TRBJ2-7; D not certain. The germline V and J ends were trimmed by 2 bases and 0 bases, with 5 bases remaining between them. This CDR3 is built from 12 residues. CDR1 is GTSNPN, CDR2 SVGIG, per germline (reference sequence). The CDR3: CAWSRHSYEQYF. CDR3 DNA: TGTGCCTGGAGTAGACACTCCTACGAGCAGTACTTC.

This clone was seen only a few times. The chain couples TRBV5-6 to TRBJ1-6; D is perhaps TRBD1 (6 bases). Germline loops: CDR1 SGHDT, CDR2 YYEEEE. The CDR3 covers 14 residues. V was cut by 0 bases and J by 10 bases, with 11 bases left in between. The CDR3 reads CASSLGQVPSPLHF. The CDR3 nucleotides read TGTGCCAGCAGCTTGGGACAGGTCCCCTCACCCCTCCACTTT.

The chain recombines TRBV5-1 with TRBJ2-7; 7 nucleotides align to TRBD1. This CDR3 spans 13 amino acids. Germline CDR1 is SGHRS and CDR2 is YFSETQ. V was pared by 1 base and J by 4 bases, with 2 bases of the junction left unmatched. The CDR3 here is CASSLQGEYEQYF. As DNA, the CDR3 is TGCGCCAGCAGCTTGCAGGGGGAGTACGAGCAGTACTTC. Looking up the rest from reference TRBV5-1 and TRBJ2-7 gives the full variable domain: KAGVTQTPRYLIKTRGQQVTLSCSPISGHRSVSWYQQTPGQGLQFLFEYFSETQRNKGNFPGRFSGRQFSNSRSEMNVSTLELGDSALYLCASSLQGEYEQYFGPGTRLTVT.